The clone carrying this TCR beta chain was found once. Isolation of PBMCs gave at least 6.5 million cells per sample. The data derive from a study of blood T cells in healthy people across ages. The CDR3 has 14 amino acids. V lost 5 bases to trimming and J lost 2 bases; unmatched junction nucleotides: 7. Per the germline V gene, CDR1 is DFQATT and CDR2 is SNEGSKA (reference sequence). Primed by a sample-barcoded 5' primer and a J-beta primer mix, a second PCR proceeded for 7 to 11 cycles. Each CDR3 protein is one row after TCRdb ran MiXCR on the 5' RACE reads. The profile shows 1,300,000 or so distinct CDR3 sequences, roughly 64% of them singletons.

This receptor was identified in a man aged 18-30 years in good health. The sequencing input was blood. The chain carries TRBV20-1 and TRBJ2-3, with 7 bases aligning to TRBD2. CDR3 in DNA: TGCAGTGCTTATCGGGAGGTGAACACAGATACGCAGTATTTT. Translated, it gives CSAYREVNTDTQYF.